This is a list of T cell receptor beta chains from one sample in a study of blood T cell repertoires in COVID-19. Sequencing used immunoSEQ multiplex PCR; TCRdb keeps in-frame clones, though not all of them. The table has approximately 280,000 clones, roughly nine tenths seen once. Specimen: PBMCs or T cells enriched from blood (not recorded which). These receptor sequences come from a young woman who had recovered from COVID-19. Both conserved end residues are part of each CDR3. Fields, in order: D gene, V gene, J gene, clone size, CDR3 DNA, CDR3 protein. A D gene is named only where the DNA matches it firmly. Only some rows state a clone size, as once, few, many or a class for expanded clones.

-	TRBV5-4	TRBJ1-2	-	TGTGCCAGCAGTCAAGACGGGGAGAATGGCTACACCTTC	CASSQDGENGYTF
TRBD2	TRBV30	TRBJ2-5	-	TGTGCCTGGAGTGTGGGTAGCGGGGGATCTTTGGAGACCCAGTACTTC	CAWSVGSGGSLETQYF
TRBD1	TRBV7-6	TRBJ2-3	-	TGTGCCAGCAGCCCAACAGGGGTCCCCCGAGATACGCAGTATTTT	CASSPTGVPRDTQYF
TRBD1	TRBV2	TRBJ1-5	-	TGTGCCAGCAGTGCGACAGGGGGCGCGAAACAGCCCCAGCATTTT	CASSATGGAKQPQHF
-	TRBV27	TRBJ2-3	few	TGTGCCAGCAGTTTATCGAGAGGCACAGATACGCAGTATTTT	CASSLSRGTDTQYF
-	TRBV7-2	TRBJ1-4	few	TGTGCCAGCAGCTTAGGGGGGCTCACTAATGAAAAACTGTTTTTT	CASSLGGLTNEKLFF
TRBD1	TRBV19	TRBJ1-1	-	TGTGCCAGTAGCGACAGGGCGTTGAACACTGAAGCTTTCTTT	CASSDRALNTEAFF
TRBD2	TRBV28	TRBJ2-5	-	TGTGCCAGCAGTCCGGCTAGCGGGGGGGAGCAAGAGACCCAGTACTTC	CASSPASGGEQETQYF
-	TRBV5-1	TRBJ2-7	-	TGCGCCAGCAGCCTCCTTCCGGGGGACGAGCAGTACTTC	CASSLLPGDEQYF
-	TRBV7-2	TRBJ1-2	-	TGTGCCAGCAGCGCGACAGGAGGTAACTATGGCTACACCTTC	CASSATGGNYGYTF
-	TRBV21-1	TRBJ2-7	-	TGTGCCAGCAGCTCTTTTCCCGGCCATACTATCCCCTACGAGCAGTACTTC	CASSSFPGHTIPYEQYF
TRBD1	TRBV2	TRBJ1-6	-	TGTGCCAGCAGCTTCAGGACAGGGGGTCCCGCACCCCTCCACTTT	CASSFRTGGPAPLHF
-	TRBV19	TRBJ1-1	-	TGTGCCAGCGGAGGGATGAACACTGAAGCTTTCTTT	CASGGMNTEAFF
-	TRBV10-2	TRBJ2-7	-	TGCGCCAGCAGTGAGAGCTCGGACTTTGGGGACGAGCAGTACTTC	CASSESSDFGDEQYF
-	TRBV30	TRBJ1-1	-	TGTGCCTGGAGTGTAAACAGGCCCGGCGTTTCGGAAGCTTTCTTT	CAWSVNRPGVSEAFF
-	TRBV5-6	TRBJ1-4	-	TGTGCCAGCAGCTTCCCGACGGGAACTAATGAAAAACTGTTTTTT	CASSFPTGTNEKLFF
-	TRBV11-2	TRBJ2-5	-	TGTGCCAGCAGCCTCCTGCGGCAGGGCCAAGAGACCCAGTACTTC	CASSLLRQGQETQYF
-	TRBV28	TRBJ2-7	-	TGTGCCAGCAGGCCGAGTCTAGCGCCGTCTGGGGAGCAGTACTTC	CASRPSLAPSGEQYF
-	TRBV4-3	TRBJ1-1	once	TGCGCCAGCAGCCCCTACACTGGGGGCGAGAAAGCTTTCTTT	CASSPYTGGEKAFF
-	TRBV3-1/TRBV3-2	TRBJ1-6	-	TGTGCCAGCAGGTCGCGCGGGACACCCCTCCACTTT	CASRSRGTPLHF
TRBD2	TRBV4-3	TRBJ2-3	-	TGCGCCAGCAGCCAACTGGGACTAGCGCCGGATACGCAGTATTTT	CASSQLGLAPDTQYF
-	TRBV11-2	TRBJ1-1	-	TGTGCCAGCAGCTTAGATCCTGGAGGGGCGACTGAAGCTTTCTTT	CASSLDPGGATEAFF
-	TRBV19	TRBJ2-1	-	TGTGCCAGTAGTCGGGACTCATACTCCTACAATGAGCAGTTCTTC	CASSRDSYSYNEQFF
TRBD2	TRBV2	TRBJ2-7	-	TGTGCCAGCCTGGGTGGAGGGGAGGGAGAGCAGTACTTC	CASLGGGEGEQYF
-	TRBV5-4	TRBJ2-1	-	TGTGCCAGCAGCCTTCAGTCCCGGACGGGGAATGAGCAGTTCTTC	CASSLQSRTGNEQFF
-	TRBV4-3	TRBJ2-7	-	TGCGCCAGCAGCCAAGTTGGCAGATACGAGCAGTACTTC	CASSQVGRYEQYF
-	TRBV2	TRBJ1-1	-	TGTGCCAGCAGTGAAACAGGGTCGGATTCGACTGAAGCTTTCTTT	CASSETGSDSTEAFF
TRBD1	TRBV5-1	TRBJ2-5	-	TGCGCCAGCAGCCTCAGGGGGATCCAAGAGACCCAGTACTTC	CASSLRGIQETQYF
-	TRBV24-1	TRBJ2-1	-	TGTGCCACCAGTGATTTGCAGTCGGGAGTGCGTAATGAGCAGTTCTTC	CATSDLQSGVRNEQFF
TRBD1	TRBV14	TRBJ2-7	few	TGTGCCAGCAGCTCCCGGGACAGGAGTTACGAGCAGTACTTC	CASSSRDRSYEQYF
-	TRBV7-9	TRBJ2-2	-	TGTGCCAGCAGCTACGACATGAGGACAAACACCGGGGAGCTGTTTTTT	CASSYDMRTNTGELFF
-	TRBV7-9	TRBJ2-1	many	TGTGCCAGCAGCCCCCCGAAGCGTGAGCAGTTCTTC	CASSPPKREQFF
-	TRBV4-1	TRBJ1-1	-	TGCGCCAGCAGCCAATACTCTGCGAACACTGAAGCTTTCTTT	CASSQYSANTEAFF
-	TRBV2	TRBJ1-4	-	TGTGCCAGCAGCCTGGGACAAATTAATGAAAAACTGTTTTTT	CASSLGQINEKLFF
-	TRBV7-9	TRBJ2-3	-	TGTGCCAGCAGCTTCGTCCCCGGGGGAGTCACAGATACGCAGTATTTT	CASSFVPGGVTDTQYF
-	TRBV29-1	TRBJ2-7	-	TGCAGCGTTGAAGTCGGAGGGCCCTCCTACGAGCAGTACTTC	CSVEVGGPSYEQYF
TRBD1	TRBV7-2	TRBJ1-2	once	TGTGCCAGCACCGTCCGAGGTGAGACAGGGGGTCCTGGCTACACCTTC	CASTVRGETGGPGYTF
-	TRBV2	TRBJ2-1	-	TGTGCCAGCAGCCGGGACTCCACACGAAATAGGCAGTTCTTC	CASSRDSTRNRQFF
TRBD1	TRBV12-3/TRBV12-4	TRBJ2-7	-	TGTGCCAGCAGCTCCTCAGGGGGTTACGAGCAGTACTTC	CASSSSGGYEQYF
-	TRBV19	TRBJ2-1	once	TGTGCCAGTAGTATAGCAGGCGACCGCTCCTACAATGAGCAGTTCTTC	CASSIAGDRSYNEQFF
TRBD1	TRBV28	TRBJ1-2	-	TGTGCCAGCAGTTCCCGGGACAGGGTCTTTGGCTACACCTTC	CASSSRDRVFGYTF
TRBD2	TRBV13	TRBJ2-5	-	TGTGCCAGCAGCTTAAAGGGCGGGGGGCAAGAGACCCAGTACTTC	CASSLKGGGQETQYF